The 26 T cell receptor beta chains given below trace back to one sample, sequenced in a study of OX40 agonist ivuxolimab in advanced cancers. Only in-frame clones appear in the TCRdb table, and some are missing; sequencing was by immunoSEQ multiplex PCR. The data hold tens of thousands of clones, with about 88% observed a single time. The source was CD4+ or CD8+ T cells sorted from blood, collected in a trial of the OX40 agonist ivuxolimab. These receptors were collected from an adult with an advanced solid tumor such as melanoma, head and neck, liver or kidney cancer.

In DNA, the CDR3 is TGCGCCAGCAGCAGCACAGTCAATAGCAATCAGCCCCAGCATTTT. Residues: CASSSTVNSNQPQHF. The rearrangement links TRBV4-1 to TRBJ1-5; D not resolved. CDR1 and CDR2 (germline): MGHRA, YSYEKL. This CDR3 has 15 residues. Trimming left V 5 bases short and J 0 bases short, with 11 bases between.

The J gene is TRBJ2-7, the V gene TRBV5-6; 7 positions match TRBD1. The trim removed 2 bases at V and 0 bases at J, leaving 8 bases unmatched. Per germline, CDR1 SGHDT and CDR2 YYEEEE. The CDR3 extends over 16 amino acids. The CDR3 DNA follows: TGTGCCAGCAGCTTTGGACAGGTTGGGGCCTCCTACGAGCAGTACTTC. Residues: CASSFGQVGASYEQYF.

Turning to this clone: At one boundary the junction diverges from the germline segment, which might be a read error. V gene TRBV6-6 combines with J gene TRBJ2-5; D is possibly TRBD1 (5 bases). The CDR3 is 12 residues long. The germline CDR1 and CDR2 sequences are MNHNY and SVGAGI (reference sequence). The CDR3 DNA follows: TGTGCCAGCAGTACCGATTACAGGTTGTGGAACTTC. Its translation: CASSTDYRLWNF.

The CDR3 sequence is CASSVETGLQETQYF. In DNA form, the CDR3 reads TGTGCCAGCAGCGTCGAAACGGGACTCCAAGAGACCCAGTACTTC. The rearrangement joins TRBV9 to TRBJ2-5, with D perhaps TRBD2 (6 bases). Germline lookup yields CDR1 SGDLS and CDR2 YYNGEE. The CDR3 length is 15 residues. V lost 2 bases and J lost 1, with 12 bases in between.

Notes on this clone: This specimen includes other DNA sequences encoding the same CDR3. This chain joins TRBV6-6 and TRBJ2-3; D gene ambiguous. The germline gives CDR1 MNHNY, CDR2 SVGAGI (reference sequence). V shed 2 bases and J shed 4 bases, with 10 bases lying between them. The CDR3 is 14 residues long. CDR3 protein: CASSYGGGADTQYF. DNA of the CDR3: TGTGCCAGCAGTTACGGCGGTGGGGCAGATACGCAGTATTTT.

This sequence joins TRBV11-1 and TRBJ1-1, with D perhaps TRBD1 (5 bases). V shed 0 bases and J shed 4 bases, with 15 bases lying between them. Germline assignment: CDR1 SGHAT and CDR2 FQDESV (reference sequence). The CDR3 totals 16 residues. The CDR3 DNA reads TGTGCCAGCAGCTTAGCGGGGGGGACCCGTTTCACTGAAGCTTTCTTT. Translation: CASSLAGGTRFTEAFF.

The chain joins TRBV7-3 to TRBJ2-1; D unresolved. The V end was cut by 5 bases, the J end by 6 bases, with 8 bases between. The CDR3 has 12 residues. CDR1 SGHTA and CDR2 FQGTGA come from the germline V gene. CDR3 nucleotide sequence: TGTGCCAGCAGCCCCGACTTCAATGAGCAGTTCTTC. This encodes CASSPDFNEQFF.

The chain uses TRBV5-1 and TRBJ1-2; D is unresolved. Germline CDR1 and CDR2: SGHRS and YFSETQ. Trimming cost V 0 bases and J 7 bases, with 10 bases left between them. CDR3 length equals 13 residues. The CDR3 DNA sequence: TGCGCCAGCAGCTTGGTTTTCACGGGTGGCTACACCTTC. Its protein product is CASSLVFTGGYTF.

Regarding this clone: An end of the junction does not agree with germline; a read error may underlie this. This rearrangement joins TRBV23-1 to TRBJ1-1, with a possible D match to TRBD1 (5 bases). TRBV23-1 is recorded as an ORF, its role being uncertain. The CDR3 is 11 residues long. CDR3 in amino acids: CARSLYGGAFF. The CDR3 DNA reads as TGCGCCCGCAGCTTGTACGGGGGAGCTTTCTTT.

In DNA form, the CDR3 reads TGTGCCAGCAGCTTATTCAGGGTGGAGGAGTGGAACACTGAAGCTTTCTTT. Encoded protein: CASSLFRVEEWNTEAFF. This rearrangement joins TRBV7-6 to TRBJ1-1; D is perhaps TRBD1 (5 bases). The germline gives CDR1 SGHVS, CDR2 FNYEAQ. The V end was cut by 2 bases, the J end by 1 base, with 17 bases between. This CDR3 has 17 amino acids.

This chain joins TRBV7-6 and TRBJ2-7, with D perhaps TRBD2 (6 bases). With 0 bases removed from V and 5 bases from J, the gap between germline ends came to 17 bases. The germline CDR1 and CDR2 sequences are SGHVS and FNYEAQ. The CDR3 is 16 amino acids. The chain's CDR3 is CASSLAQVVREDEQYF. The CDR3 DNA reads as TGTGCCAGCAGCTTAGCTCAGGTGGTCAGGGAGGACGAGCAGTACTTC.

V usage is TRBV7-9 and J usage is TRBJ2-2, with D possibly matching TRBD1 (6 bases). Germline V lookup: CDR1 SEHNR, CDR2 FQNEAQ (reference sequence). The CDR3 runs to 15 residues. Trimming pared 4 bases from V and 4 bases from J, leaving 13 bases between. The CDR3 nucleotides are TGTGCCAGCAGCTCCGACAGGTCGGGCACCGGGGAGCTGTTTTTT. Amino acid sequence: CASSSDRSGTGELFF.

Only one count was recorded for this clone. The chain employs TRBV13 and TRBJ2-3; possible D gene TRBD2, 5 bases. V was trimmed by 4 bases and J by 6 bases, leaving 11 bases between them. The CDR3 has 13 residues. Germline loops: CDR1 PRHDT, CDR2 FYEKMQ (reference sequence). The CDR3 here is CASSSGMGDTQYF. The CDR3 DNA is TGTGCCAGCAGCTCCGGGATGGGGGATACGCAGTATTTT.

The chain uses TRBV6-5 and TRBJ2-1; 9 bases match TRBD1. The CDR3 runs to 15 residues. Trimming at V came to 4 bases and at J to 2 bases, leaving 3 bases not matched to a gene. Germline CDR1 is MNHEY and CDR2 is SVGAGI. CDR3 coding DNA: TGTGCCAGCAGTTCCGGACAGGGGCCCTACAATGAGCAGTTCTTC. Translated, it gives CASSSGQGPYNEQFF.

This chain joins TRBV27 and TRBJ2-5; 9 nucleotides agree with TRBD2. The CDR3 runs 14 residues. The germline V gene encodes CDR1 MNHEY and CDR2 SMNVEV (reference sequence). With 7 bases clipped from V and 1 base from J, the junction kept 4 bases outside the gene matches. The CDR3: CASKASGIQETQYF. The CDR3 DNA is TGTGCCAGCAAGGCTAGCGGGATCCAAGAGACCCAGTACTTC.

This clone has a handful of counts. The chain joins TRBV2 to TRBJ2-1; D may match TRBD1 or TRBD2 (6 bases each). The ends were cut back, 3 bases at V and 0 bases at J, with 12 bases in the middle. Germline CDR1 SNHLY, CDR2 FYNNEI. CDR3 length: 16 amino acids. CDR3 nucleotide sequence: TGTGCCAGCAGTGAGGACCGGGGGCCCTCCTACAATGAGCAGTTCTTC. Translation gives CASSEDRGPSYNEQFF.

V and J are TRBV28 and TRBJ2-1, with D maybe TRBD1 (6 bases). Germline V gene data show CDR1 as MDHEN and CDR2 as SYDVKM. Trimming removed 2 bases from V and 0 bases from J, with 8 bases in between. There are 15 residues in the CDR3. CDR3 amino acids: CASSLRTASYNEQFF. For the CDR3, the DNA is TGTGCCAGCAGTTTAAGGACAGCCTCCTACAATGAGCAGTTCTTC. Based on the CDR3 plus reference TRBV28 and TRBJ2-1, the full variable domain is DVKVTQSSRYLVKRTGEKVFLECVQDMDHENMFWYRQDPGLGLRLIYFSYDVKMKEKGDIPEGYSVSREKKERFSLILESASTNQTSMYLCASSLRTASYNEQFFGPGTRLTVL.

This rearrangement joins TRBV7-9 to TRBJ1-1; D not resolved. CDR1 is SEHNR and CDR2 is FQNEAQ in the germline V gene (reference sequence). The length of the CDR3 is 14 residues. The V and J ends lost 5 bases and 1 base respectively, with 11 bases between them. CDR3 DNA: TGTGCCAGCAGCCTGTATACAGAGAACACTGAAGCTTTCTTT. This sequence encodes CASSLYTENTEAFF. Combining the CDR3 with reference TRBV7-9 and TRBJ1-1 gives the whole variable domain DTGVSQNPRHKITKRGQNVTFRCDPISEHNRLYWYRQTLGQGPEFLTYFQNEAQLEKSRLLSDRFSAERPKGSFSTLEIQRTEQGDSAMYLCASSLYTENTEAFFGQGTRLTVV.

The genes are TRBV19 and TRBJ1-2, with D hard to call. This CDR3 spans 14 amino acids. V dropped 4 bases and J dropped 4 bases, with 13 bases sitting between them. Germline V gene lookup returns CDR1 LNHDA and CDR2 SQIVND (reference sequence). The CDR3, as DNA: TGTGCCAGTAGTAGCGGGCCGCACGGCTATGGCTACACCTTC. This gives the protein CASSSGPHGYGYTF.

The CDR3 DNA is TGTGCCAGCAGCTTAGTGACAGGGGCGGGGACTGAAGCTTTCTTT. It specifies CASSLVTGAGTEAFF. The chain employs TRBV11-3 and TRBJ1-1; 8 bases match TRBD1. From germline, CDR1 is SGHNT and CDR2 YENEEA. The CDR3 is made up of 15 amino acids. The trim removed 1 base at V and 5 bases at J, leaving 6 bases unmatched. Full variable domain (rest looked up from reference TRBV11-3 and TRBJ1-1): EAGVVQSPRYKIIEKKQPVAFWCNPISGHNTLYWYLQNLGQGPELLIRYENEEAVDDSQLPKDRFSAERLKGVDSTLKIQPAELGDSAVYLCASSLVTGAGTEAFFGQGTRLTVV.

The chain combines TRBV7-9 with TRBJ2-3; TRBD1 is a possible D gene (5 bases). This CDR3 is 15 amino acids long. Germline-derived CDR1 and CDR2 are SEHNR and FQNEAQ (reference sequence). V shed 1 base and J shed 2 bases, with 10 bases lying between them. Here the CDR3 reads CASSLENRITDTQYF. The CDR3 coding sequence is TGTGCCAGCAGCTTAGAGAACAGGATCACAGATACGCAGTATTTT.

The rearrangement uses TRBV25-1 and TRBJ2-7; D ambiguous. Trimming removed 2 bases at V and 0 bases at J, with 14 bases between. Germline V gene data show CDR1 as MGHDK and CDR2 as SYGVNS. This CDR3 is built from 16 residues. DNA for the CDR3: TGTGCCAGCAGTGAACCCCTGGCCGGTAGCTCCTACGAGCAGTACTTC. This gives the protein CASSEPLAGSSYEQYF.

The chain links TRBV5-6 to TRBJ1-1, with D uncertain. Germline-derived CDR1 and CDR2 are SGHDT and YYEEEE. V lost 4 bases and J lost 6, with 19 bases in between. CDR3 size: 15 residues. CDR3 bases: TGTGCCAGCAGCGGGGTGGTGCCGAAAAGCCCTGAAGCTTTCTTT. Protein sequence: CASSGVVPKSPEAFF.

The CDR3 bases are TGTGCCAGCAGTCTTACAGGGGGCGTAGGTGAAAAACTGTTTTTT. This codes for CASSLTGGVGEKLFF. This chain joins TRBV27 and TRBJ1-4, with TRBD1 matching 9 bases. V lost 5 bases, J lost 7 bases, and 8 bases stayed unmatched. This CDR3 contains 15 residues. Germline CDR1 MNHEY, CDR2 SMNVEV (reference sequence).

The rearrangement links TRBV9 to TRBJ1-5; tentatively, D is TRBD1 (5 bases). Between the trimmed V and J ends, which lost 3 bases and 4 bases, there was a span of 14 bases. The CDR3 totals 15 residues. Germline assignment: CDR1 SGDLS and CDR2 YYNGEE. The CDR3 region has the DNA TGTGCCAGCAGCGGGGGCCCGGAGAATAATCAGCCCCAGCATTTT. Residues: CASSGGPENNQPQHF.

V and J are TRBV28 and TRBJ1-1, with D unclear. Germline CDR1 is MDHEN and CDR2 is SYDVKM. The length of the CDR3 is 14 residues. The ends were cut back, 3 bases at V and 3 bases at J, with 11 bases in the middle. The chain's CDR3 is CASSFSPSYTEAFF. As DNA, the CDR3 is TGTGCCAGCAGTTTTAGCCCGTCCTACACTGAAGCTTTCTTT. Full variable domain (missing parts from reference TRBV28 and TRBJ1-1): DVKVTQSSRYLVKRTGEKVFLECVQDMDHENMFWYRQDPGLGLRLIYFSYDVKMKEKGDIPEGYSVSREKKERFSLILESASTNQTSMYLCASSFSPSYTEAFFGQGTRLTVV.